This T cell receptor beta chain was obtained from a study of blood T cell repertoires in COVID-19. The assay was immunoSEQ multiplex PCR, and TCRdb's table has in-frame clones only and misses some. The sample has about 42,000 clones, roughly nine tenths seen once. The V gene's germline CDR1 is SEHNR and CDR2 FQNEAQ (reference sequence). This CDR3 comprises 12 residues. V lost 5 bases and J 7 bases, leaving 12 bases between the germline ends. Sequencing was performed on peripheral blood. The receptor's source is a man aged 45 to 65 with active COVID-19. The chain employs TRBV7-9 and TRBJ2-7; D is uncertain. The CDR3 DNA reads as TGTGCCAGCAGCACTCCCACCCGGGAGCAGTACTTC. Residues: CASSTPTREQYF.